Detailed here is one TCR beta chain. The data belong to a study of blood T cell repertoires in COVID-19. In the study overall: Some COVID-19 samples were acute and others convalescent; all came from the United States, Italy and Spain.

The assay was immunoSEQ multiplex PCR, and TCRdb's table has in-frame clones only and misses some. The data show under 120,000 clones, with roughly 72% seen just once and around 6.3% held by the top ten. The material sequenced was peripheral blood. The sequence derives from a man older than 75 with acute or convalescent COVID-19.

The CDR3 region is CSASPPTGFLDTQYF. The DNA of the CDR3 is TGCAGTGCAAGTCCACCGACAGGGTTTTTGGATACGCAGTATTTT. The chain joins TRBV20-1 to TRBJ2-3, with 7 bases aligning to TRBD1. CDR3 length: 15 amino acids. The germline gives CDR1 DFQATT, CDR2 SNEGSKA (reference sequence). The V and J ends lost 6 bases and 6 bases, in that order; junction bases with no gene match: 15.